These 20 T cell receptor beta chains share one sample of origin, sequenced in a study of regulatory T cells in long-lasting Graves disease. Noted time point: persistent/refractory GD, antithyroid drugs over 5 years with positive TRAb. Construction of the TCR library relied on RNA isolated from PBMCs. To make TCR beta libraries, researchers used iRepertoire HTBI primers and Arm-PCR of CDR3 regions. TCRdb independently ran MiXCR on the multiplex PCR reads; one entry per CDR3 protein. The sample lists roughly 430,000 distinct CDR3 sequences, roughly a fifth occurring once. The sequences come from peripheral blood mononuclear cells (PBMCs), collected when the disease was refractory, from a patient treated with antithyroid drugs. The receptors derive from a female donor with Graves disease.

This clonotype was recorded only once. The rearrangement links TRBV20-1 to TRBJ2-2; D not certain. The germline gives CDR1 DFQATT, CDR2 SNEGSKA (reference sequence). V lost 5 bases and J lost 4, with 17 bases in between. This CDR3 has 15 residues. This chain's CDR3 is CSAETYPRVTGELFF. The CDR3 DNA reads TGCAGTGCTGAAACTTACCCTCGTGTCACCGGGGAGCTGTTTTTT.

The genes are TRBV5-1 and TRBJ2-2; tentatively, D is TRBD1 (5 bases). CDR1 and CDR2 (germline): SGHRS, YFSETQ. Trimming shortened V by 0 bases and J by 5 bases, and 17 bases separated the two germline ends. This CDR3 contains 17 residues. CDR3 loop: CASSLEPRVIVTGELFF. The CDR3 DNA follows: TGCGCCAGCAGCTTGGAACCCAGGGTGATAGTAACCGGGGAGCTGTTTTTT.

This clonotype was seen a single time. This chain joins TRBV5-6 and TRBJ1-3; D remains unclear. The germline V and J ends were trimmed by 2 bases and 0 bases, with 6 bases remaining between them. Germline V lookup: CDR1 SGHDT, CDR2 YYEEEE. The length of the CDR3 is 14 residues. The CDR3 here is CASSFTASGNTIYF. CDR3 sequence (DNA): TGTGCCAGCAGCTTCACTGCCTCTGGAAACACCATATATTTT.

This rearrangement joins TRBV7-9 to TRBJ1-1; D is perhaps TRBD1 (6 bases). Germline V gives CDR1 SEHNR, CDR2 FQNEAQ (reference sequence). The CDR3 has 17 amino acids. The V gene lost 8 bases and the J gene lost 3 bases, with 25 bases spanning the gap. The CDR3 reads CASGSSRGARLDTEAFF. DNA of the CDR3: TGTGCCAGCGGATCATCCCGGGGGGCCCGACTGGACACTGAAGCTTTCTTT.

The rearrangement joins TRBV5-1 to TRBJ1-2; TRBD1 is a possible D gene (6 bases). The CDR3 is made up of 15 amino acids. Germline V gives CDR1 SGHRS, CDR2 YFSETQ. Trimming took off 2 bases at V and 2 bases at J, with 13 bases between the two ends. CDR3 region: CASSFRTGINYGYTF. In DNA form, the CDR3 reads TGCGCCAGCAGCTTCAGAACAGGGATAAACTATGGCTACACCTTC.

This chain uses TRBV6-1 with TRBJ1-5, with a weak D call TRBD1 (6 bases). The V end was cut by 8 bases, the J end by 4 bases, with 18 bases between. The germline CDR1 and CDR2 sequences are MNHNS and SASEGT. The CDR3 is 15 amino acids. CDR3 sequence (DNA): TGTGCCAGCTCCCAGGACAGATTCGTTAATCAGCCCCAGCATTTT. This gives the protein CASSQDRFVNQPQHF.

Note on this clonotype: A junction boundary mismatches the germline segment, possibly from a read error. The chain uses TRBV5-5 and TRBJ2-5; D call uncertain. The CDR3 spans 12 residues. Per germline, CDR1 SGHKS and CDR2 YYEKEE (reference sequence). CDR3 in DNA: TGCGCCAGCAGCGTTACAGAAGAGACCCAGTACTTC. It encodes CASSVTEETQYF.

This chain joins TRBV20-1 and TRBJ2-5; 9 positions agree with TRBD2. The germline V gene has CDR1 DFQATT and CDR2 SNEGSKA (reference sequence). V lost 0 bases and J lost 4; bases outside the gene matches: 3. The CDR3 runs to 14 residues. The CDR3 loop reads CSARDATSGETQYF. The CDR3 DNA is TGCAGTGCTAGAGATGCGACTAGCGGAGAGACCCAGTACTTC.

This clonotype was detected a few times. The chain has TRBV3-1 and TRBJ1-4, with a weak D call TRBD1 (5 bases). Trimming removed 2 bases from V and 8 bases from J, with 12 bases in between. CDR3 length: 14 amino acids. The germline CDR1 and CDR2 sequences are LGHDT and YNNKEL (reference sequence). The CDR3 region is CASSQKGEGEKLFF. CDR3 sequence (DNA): TGTGCCAGCAGCCAAAAAGGGGAAGGCGAAAAACTGTTTTTT.

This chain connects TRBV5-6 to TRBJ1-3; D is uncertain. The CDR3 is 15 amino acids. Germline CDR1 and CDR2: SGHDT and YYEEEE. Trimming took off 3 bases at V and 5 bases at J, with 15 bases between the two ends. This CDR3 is CASSSVDYSRNTIYF. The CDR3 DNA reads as TGTGCCAGCAGCTCGGTGGACTACTCGAGAAACACCATATATTTT.

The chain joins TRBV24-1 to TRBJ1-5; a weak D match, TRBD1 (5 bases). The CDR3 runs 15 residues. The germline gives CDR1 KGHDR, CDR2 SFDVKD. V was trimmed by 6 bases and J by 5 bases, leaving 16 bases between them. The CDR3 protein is CATSQGRGSYQPQHF. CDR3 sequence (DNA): TGTGCCACCAGTCAAGGGAGGGGAAGCTATCAGCCCCAGCATTTT.

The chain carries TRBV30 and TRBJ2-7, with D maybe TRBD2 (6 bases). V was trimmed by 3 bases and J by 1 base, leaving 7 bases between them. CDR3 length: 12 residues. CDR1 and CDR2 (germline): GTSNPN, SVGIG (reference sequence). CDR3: CAWSGTSYEQYF. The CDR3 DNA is TGTGCCTGGAGCGGGACTTCCTACGAGCAGTACTTC. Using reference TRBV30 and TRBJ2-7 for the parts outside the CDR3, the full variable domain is SQTIHQWPATLVQPVGSPLSLECTVEGTSNPNLYWYRQAAGRGLQLLFYSVGIGQISSEVPQNLSASRPQDRQFILSSKKLLLSDSGFYLCAWSGTSYEQYFGPGTRLTVT.

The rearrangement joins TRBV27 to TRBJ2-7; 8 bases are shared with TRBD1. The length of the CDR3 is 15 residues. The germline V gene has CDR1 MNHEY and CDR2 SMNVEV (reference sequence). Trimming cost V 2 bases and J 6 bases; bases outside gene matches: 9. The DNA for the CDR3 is TGTGCCAGCAGTTTAAAGGGACAGGCCTGGTCCGAGCAGTACTTC. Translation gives CASSLKGQAWSEQYF.

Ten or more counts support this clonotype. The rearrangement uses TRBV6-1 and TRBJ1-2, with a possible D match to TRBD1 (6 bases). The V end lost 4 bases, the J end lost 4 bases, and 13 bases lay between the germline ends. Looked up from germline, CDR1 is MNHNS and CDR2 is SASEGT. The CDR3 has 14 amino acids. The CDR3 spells CASSGVQGPYGYTF. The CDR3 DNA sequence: TGTGCCAGCAGTGGGGTACAGGGACCCTATGGCTACACCTTC.

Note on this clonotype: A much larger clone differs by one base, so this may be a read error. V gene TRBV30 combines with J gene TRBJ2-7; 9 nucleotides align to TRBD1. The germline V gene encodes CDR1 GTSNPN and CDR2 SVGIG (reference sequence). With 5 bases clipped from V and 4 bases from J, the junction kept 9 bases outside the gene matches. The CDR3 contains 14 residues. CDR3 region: CAWGFGQGMYEQYF. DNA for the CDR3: TGTGCCTGGGGTTTCGGACAGGGGATGTACGAGCAGTACTTC.

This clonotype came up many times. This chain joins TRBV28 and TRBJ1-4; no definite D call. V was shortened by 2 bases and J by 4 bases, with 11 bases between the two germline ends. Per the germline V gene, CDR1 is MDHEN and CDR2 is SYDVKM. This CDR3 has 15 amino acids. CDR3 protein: CASSLGPRVNEKLFF. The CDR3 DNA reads TGTGCCAGCAGTTTAGGGCCGAGAGTTAATGAAAAACTGTTTTTT.

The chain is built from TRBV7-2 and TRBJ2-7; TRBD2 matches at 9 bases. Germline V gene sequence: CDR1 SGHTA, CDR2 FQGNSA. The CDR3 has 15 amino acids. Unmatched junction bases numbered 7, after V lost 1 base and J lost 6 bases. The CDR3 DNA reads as TGTGCCAGCAGCTTAGAGGCGGGAGGGCCGGCCGAGCAGTACTTC. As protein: CASSLEAGGPAEQYF.

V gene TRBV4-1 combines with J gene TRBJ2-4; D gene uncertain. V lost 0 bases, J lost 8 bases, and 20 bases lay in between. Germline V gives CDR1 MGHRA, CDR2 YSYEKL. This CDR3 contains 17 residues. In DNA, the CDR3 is TGCGCCAGCAGCCAAGAGGATGACGGCGTGCGCCAGGACATTCAGTACTTC. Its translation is CASSQEDDGVRQDIQYF.

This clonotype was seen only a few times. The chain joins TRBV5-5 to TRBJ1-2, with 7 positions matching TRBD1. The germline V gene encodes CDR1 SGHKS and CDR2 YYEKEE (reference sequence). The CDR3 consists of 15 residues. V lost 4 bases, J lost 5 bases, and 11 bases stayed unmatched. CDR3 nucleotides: TGTGCCAGCAGCAGAGAGACAGGGTGGGCTTATGGCTACACCTTC. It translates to CASSRETGWAYGYTF.

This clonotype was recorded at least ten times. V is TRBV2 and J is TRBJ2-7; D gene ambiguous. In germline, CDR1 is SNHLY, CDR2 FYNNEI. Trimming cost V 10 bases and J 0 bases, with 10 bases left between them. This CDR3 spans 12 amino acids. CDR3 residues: CATESISYEQYF. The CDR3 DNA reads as TGTGCCACCGAGTCGATCTCCTACGAGCAGTACTTC.